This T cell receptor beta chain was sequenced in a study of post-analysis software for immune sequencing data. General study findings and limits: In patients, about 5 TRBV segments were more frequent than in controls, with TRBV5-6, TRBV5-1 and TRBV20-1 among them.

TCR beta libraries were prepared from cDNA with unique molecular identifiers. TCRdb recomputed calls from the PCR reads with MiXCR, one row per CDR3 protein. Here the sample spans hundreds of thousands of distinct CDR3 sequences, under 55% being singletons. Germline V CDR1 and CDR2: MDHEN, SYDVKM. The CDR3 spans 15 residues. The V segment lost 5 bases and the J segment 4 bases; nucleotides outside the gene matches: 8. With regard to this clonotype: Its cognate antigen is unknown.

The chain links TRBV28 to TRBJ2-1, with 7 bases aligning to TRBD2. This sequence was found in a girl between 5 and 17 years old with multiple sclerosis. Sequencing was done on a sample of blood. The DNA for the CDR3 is TGTGCCAGCAGTCCCCTAGCGGTTGAATACAATGAGCAGTTCTTC. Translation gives CASSPLAVEYNEQFF.